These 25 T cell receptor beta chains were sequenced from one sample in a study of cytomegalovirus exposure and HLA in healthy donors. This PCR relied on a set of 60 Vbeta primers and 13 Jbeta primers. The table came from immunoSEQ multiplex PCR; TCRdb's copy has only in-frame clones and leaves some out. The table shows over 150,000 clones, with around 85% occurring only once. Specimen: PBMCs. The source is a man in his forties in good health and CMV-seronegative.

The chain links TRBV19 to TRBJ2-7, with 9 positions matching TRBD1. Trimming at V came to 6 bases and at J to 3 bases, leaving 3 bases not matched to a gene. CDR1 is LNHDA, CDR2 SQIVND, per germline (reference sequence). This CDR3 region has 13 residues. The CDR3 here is CASRGTGIYEQYF. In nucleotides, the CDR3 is TGTGCCAGTAGGGGGACAGGGATCTACGAGCAGTACTTC.

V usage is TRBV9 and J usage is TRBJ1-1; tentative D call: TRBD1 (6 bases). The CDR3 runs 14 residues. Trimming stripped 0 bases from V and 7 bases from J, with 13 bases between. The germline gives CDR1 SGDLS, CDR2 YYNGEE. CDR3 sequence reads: CASSVGAGDIEAFF. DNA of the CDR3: TGTGCCAGCAGCGTAGGAGCGGGGGACATTGAAGCTTTCTTT.

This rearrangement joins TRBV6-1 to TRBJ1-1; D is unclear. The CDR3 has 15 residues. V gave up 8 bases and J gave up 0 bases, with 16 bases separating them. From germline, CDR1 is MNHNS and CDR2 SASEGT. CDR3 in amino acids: CASVRPPDLNTEAFF. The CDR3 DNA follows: TGTGCCAGCGTCCGCCCGCCCGACTTGAACACTGAAGCTTTCTTT.

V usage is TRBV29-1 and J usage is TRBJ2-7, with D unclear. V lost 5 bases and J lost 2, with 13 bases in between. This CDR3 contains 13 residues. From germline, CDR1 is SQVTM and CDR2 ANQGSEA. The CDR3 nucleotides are TGCAGCGTTAGTCTTACAGAGACCTACGAGCAGTACTTC. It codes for CSVSLTETYEQYF.

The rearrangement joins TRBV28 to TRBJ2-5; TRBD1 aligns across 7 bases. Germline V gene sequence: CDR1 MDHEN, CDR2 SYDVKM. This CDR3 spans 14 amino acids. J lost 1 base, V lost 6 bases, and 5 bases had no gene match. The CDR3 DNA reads TGTGCCAGCAGCCCAGGGACAGTCCAAGAGACCCAGTACTTC. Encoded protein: CASSPGTVQETQYF.

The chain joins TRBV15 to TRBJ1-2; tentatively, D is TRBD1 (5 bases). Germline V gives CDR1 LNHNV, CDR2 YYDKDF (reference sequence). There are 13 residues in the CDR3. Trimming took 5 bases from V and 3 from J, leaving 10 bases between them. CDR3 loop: CATSDDRDYGYTF. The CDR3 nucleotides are TGTGCCACCAGCGACGACAGAGACTATGGCTACACCTTC. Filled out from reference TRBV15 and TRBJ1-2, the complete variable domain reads DAMVIQNPRYQVTQFGKPVTLSCSQTLNHNVMYWYQQKSSQAPKLLFHYYDKDFNNEADTPDNFQSRRPNTSFCFLDIRSPGLGDTAMYLCATSDDRDYGYTFGSGTRLTVV.

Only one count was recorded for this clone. The chain's CDR3 is CASSLEIIRLTGTNTGELFF. CDR3 DNA sequence: TGCGCCAGCAGCTTGGAGATCATTAGGTTGACAGGAACGAACACCGGGGAGCTGTTTTTT. The chain links TRBV5-1 to TRBJ2-2; the D gene is possibly TRBD1 (6 bases). CDR3 length equals 20 residues. V gave up 0 bases and J gave up 0 bases, with 21 bases separating them. The germline CDR1 and CDR2 sequences are SGHRS and YFSETQ.

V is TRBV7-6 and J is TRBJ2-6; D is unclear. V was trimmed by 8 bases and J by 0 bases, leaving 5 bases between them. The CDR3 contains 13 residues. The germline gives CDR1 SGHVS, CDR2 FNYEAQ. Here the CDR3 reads CASGRSGANVLTF. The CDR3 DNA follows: TGTGCCAGCGGCCGCTCTGGGGCCAACGTCCTGACTTTC.

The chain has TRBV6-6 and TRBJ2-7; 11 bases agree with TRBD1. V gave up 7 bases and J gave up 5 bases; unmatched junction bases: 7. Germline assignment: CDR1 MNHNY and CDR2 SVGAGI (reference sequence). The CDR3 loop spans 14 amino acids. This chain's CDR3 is CASKRDRGDHEQYF. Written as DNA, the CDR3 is TGTGCCAGCAAAAGGGACAGGGGGGACCACGAGCAGTACTTC.

CDR3 sequence: CASSYSRAGAYEQYF. The DNA of the CDR3 is TGTGCCAGCAGTTACTCGAGGGCAGGGGCCTACGAGCAGTACTTC. V usage is TRBV6-5 and J usage is TRBJ2-7, with D tentatively TRBD1 (6 bases). This CDR3 contains 15 residues. CDR1 MNHEY and CDR2 SVGAGI come from the germline V gene. V was trimmed by 0 bases and J by 2 bases, leaving 11 bases between them.

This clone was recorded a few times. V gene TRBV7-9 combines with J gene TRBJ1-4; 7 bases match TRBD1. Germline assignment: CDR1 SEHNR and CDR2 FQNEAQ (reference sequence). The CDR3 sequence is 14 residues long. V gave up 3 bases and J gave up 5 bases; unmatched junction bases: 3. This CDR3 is CASSFNRGNEKLFF. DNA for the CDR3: TGTGCCAGCAGCTTTAACAGGGGAAATGAAAAACTGTTTTTT. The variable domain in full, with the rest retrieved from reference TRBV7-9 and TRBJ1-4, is DTGVSQNPRHKITKRGQNVTFRCDPISEHNRLYWYRQTLGQGPEFLTYFQNEAQLEKSRLLSDRFSAERPKGSFSTLEIQRTEQGDSAMYLCASSFNRGNEKLFFGSGTQLSVL.

CDR3 loop: CAWSFYSGTEETDTQYF. As DNA, the CDR3 is TGTGCCTGGAGTTTCTACTCCGGGACTGAGGAAACAGATACGCAGTATTTT. J is TRBJ2-3 and V is TRBV30; D is perhaps TRBD2 (6 bases). From germline, CDR1 is GTSNPN and CDR2 SVGIG (reference sequence). This CDR3 comprises 17 residues. V was pared by 2 bases and J by 3 bases, with 21 bases between. Combining the CDR3 with reference TRBV30 and TRBJ2-3 gives the whole variable domain SQTIHQWPATLVQPVGSPLSLECTVEGTSNPNLYWYRQAAGRGLQLLFYSVGIGQISSEVPQNLSASRPQDRQFILSSKKLLLSDSGFYLCAWSFYSGTEETDTQYFGPGTRLTVL.

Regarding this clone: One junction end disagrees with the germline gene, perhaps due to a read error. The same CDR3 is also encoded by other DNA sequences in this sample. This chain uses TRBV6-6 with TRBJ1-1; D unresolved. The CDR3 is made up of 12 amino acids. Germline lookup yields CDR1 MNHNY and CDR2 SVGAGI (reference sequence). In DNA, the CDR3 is TGTGCCAGCAGTTACTCTTCCGCTGAGGCTTTCTTT. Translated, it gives CASSYSSAEAFF.

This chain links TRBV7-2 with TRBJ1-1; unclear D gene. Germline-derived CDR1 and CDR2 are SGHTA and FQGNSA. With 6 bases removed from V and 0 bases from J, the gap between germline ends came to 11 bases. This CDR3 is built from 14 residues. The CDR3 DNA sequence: TGTGCCAGCAGGAGAGTCTCGATGAACACTGAAGCTTTCTTT. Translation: CASRRVSMNTEAFF.

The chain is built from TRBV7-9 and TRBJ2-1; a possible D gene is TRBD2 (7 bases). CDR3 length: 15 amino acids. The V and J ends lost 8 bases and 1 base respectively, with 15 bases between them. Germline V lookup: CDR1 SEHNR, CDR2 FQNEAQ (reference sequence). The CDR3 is CASWRGGLSYNEQFF. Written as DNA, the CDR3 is TGTGCCAGCTGGCGCGGGGGCTTATCCTACAATGAGCAGTTCTTC.

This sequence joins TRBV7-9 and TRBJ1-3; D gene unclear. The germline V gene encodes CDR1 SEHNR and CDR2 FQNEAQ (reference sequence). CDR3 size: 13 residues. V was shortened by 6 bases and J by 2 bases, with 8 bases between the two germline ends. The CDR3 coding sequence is TGTGCCAGCAGGGCCAGCGCTGGAAACACCATATATTTT. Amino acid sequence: CASRASAGNTIYF.

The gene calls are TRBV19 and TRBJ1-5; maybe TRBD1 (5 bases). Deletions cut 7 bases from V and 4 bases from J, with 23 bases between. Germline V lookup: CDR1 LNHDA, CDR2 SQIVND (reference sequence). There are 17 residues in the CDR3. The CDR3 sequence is CASTLTGASMGNQPQHF. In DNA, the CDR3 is TGTGCCAGTACTCTAACTGGGGCTTCTATGGGTAATCAGCCCCAGCATTTT.

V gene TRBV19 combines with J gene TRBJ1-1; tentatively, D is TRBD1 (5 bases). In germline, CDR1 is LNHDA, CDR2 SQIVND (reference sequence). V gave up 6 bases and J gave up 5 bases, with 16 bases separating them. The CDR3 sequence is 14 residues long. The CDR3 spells CASRSEKGRTEAFF. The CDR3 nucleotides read TGTGCCAGTAGGTCAGAAAAGGGGCGAACTGAAGCTTTCTTT.

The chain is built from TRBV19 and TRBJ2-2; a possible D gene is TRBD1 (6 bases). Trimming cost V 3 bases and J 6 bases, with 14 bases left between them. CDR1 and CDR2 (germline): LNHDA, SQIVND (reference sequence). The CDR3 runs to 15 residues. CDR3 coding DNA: TGTGCCAGTAGTATTGGGGCAGGGGTGGCCGGGGAGCTGTTTTTT. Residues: CASSIGAGVAGELFF.

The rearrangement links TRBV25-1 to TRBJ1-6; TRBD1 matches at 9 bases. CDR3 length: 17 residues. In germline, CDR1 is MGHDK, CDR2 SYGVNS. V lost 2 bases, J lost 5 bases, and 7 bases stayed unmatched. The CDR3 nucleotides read TGTGCCAGCAGTGAACCGGGACAGGGTGCAAATAATTCACCCCTCCACTTT. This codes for CASSEPGQGANNSPLHF.

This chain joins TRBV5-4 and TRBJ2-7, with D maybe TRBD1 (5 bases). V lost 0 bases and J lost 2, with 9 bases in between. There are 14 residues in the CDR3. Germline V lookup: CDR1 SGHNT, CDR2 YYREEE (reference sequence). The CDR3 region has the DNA TGTGCCAGCAGCTTGGATGGGGCCCCCTACGAGCAGTACTTC. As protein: CASSLDGAPYEQYF. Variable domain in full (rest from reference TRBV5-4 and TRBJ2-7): ETGVTQSPTHLIKTRGQQVTLRCSSQSGHNTVSWYQQALGQGPQFIFQYYREEENGRGNFPPRFSGLQFPNYSSELNVNALELDDSALYLCASSLDGAPYEQYFGPGTRLTVT.

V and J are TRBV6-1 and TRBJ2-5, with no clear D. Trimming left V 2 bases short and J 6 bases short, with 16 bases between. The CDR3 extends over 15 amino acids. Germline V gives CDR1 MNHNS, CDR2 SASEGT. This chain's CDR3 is CASSENAESKKTQYF. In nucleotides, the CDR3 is TGTGCCAGCAGTGAAAACGCGGAATCCAAAAAGACCCAGTACTTC.

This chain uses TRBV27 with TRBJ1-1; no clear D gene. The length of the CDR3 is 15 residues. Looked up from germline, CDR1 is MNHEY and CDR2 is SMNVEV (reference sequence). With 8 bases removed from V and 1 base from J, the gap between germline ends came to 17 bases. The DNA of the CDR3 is TGTGCCAGCCTCCAGGAGGACTTTTCGAACACTGAAGCTTTCTTT. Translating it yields CASLQEDFSNTEAFF.

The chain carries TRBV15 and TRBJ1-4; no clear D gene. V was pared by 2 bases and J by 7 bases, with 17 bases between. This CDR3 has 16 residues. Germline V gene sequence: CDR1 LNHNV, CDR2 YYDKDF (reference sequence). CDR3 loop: CATSRIGDTDREKLFF. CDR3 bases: TGTGCCACCAGCAGAATCGGCGATACAGACCGTGAAAAACTGTTTTTT.

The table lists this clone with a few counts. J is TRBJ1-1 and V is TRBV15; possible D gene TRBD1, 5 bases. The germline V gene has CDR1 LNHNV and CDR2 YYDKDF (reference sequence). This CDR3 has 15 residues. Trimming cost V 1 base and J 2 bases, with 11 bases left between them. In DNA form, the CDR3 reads TGTGCCACCAGCAGAGGGGGCCAGCTAAACACTGAAGCTTTCTTT. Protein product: CATSRGGQLNTEAFF.